This T cell receptor (beta chain) was profiled in a study of T-cell reconstitution after alpha-beta-depleted transplantation in children. The TCRbeta library was prepared with unique molecular identifiers. TCRdb reanalysed the PCR reads using MiXCR and keeps one entry per CDR3 protein. The sample lists about 340,000 distinct CDR3 sequences, 16% occurring once. This clonotype was observed many times. Its specificity is unknown. CDR1 is SGDLS, CDR2 YYNGEE, per germline. This CDR3 has 16 residues. Deletions cut 0 bases from V and 4 bases from J, with 13 bases between. Study-wide results and caveats: Some patients owed their high day-60 TCRbeta diversity to surviving recipient T cells and thymic progenitors. Alpha-beta T cells about two months after transplant reportedly derived from several hundred expanded graft clones.

The receptor was derived from a male patient aged 2-9 years who had a stem cell transplant for acute lymphoblastic leukemia, so the T cells may come from the graft donor. The material sequenced was PBMCs, mostly from graft donor cells, taken 360 days after TCRalphabeta/CD19-depleted stem cell transplant. The chain couples TRBV9 to TRBJ2-2; perhaps TRBD2 as D (6 bases). CDR3 region: CASSVAQDYITGELFF. CDR3 in DNA: TGTGCCAGCAGCGTAGCCCAGGACTACATCACCGGGGAGCTGTTTTTT.